The present TCR beta chain was sequenced within a study of cytomegalovirus exposure and HLA in healthy donors. Broader study findings: A few chains tied to CMV proved CMV antigen-specific in vitro.

Worth noting for this clone: Its antigen is as yet unknown.

Sequenced by immunoSEQ multiplex PCR; TCRdb stores in-frame clones only, minus some. There are about 280,000 clones in the sample; roughly 90% occur only once, and around 0.92% lies in the top ten. The specimen was PBMCs. This TCR derives from a woman aged 18-29 years in good health and CMV-seronegative.

In DNA, the CDR3 is TGTGCCAGCGGCTGGGGCGTACCCTACGAGCAGTACTTC. Translation: CASGWGVPYEQYF. The gene calls are TRBV28 and TRBJ2-7, with D possibly TRBD1 on 5 matching bases. Germline assignment: CDR1 MDHEN and CDR2 SYDVKM. The V end lost 8 bases, the J end lost 2 bases, and 13 bases lay between the germline ends. The CDR3 is 13 amino acids.